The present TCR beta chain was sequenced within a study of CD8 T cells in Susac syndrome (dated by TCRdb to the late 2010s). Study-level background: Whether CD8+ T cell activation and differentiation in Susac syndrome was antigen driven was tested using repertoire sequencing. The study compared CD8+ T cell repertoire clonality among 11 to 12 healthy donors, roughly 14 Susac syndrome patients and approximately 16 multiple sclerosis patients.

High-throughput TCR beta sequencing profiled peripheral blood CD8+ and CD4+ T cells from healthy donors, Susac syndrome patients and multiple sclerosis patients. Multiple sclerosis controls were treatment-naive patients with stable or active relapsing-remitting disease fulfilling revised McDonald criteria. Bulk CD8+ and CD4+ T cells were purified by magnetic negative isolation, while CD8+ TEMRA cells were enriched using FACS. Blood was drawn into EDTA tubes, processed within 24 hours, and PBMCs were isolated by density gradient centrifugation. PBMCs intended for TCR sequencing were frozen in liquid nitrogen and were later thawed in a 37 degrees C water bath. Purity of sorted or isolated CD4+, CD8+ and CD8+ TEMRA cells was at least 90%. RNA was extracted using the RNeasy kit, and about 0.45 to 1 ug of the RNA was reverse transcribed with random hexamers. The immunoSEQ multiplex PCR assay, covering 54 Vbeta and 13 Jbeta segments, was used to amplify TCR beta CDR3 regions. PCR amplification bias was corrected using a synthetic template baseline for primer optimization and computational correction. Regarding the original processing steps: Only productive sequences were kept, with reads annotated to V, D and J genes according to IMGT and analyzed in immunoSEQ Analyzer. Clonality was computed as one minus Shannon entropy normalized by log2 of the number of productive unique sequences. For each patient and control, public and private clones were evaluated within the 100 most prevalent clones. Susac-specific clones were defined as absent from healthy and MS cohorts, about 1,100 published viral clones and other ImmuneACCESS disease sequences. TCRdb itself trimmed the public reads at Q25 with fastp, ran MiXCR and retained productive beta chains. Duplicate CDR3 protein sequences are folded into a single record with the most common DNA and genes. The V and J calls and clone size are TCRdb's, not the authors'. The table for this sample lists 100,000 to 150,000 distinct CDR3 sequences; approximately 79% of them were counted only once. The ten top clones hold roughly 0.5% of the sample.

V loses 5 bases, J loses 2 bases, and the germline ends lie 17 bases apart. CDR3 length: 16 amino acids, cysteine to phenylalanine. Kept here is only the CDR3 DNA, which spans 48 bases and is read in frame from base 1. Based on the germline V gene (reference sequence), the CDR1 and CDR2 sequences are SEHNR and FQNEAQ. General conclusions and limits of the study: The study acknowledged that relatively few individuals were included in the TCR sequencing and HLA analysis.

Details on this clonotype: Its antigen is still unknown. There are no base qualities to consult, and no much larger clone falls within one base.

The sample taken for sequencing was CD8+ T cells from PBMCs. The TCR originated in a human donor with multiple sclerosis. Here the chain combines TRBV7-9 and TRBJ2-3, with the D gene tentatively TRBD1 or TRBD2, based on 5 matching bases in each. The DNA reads TGTGCCAGCAGCCGGGACCGAAAGGCACCCACAGATACGCAGTATTTT. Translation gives CASSRDRKAPTDTQYF.